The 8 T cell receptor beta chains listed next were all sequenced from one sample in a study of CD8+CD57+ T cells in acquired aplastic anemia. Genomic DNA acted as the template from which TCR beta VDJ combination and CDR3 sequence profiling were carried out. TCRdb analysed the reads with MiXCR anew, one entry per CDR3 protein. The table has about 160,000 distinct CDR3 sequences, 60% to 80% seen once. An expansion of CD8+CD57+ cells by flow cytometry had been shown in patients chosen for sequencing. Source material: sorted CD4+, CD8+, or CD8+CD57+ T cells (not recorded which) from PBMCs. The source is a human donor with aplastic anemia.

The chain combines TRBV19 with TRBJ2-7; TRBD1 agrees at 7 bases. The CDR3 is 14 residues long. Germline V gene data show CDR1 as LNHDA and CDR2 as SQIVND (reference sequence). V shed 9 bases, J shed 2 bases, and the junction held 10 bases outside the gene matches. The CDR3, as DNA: TGTGCCAGCCAAGACAGGGATACTCCCTACGAGCAGTACTTC. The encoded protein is CASQDRDTPYEQYF.

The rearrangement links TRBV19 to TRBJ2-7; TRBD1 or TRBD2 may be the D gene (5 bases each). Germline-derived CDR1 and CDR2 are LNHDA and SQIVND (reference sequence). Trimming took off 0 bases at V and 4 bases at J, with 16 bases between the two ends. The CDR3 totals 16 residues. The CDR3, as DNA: TGTGCCAGTAGTATAGATCGGCCGGGGCTTGGGTACGAGCAGTACTTC. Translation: CASSIDRPGLGYEQYF.

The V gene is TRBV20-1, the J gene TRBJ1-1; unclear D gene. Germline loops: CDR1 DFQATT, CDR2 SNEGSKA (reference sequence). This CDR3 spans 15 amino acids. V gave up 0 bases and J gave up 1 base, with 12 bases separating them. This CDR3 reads CSAREDFKGNTEAFF. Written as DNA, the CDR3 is TGCAGTGCTAGAGAGGACTTTAAAGGGAACACTGAAGCTTTCTTT.

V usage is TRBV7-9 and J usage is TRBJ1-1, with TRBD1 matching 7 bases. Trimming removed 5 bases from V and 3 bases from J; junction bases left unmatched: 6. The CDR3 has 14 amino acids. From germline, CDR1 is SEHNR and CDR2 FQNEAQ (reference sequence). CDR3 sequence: CASSLTGDDTEAFF. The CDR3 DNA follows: TGTGCCAGCAGCCTAACAGGGGATGACACTGAAGCTTTCTTT.

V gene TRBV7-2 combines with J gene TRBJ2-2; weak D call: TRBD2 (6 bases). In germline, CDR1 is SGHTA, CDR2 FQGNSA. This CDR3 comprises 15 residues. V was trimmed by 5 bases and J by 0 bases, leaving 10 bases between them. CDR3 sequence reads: CASSPRLANTGELFF. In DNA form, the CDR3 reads TGTGCCAGCAGCCCCAGACTAGCGAACACCGGGGAGCTGTTTTTT.

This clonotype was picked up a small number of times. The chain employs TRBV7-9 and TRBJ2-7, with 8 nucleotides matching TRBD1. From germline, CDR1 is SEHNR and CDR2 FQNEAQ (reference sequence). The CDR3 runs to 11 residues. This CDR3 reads CAGGQEYEQYF. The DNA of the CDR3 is TGTGCTGGGGGACAGGAGTACGAGCAGTACTTC.

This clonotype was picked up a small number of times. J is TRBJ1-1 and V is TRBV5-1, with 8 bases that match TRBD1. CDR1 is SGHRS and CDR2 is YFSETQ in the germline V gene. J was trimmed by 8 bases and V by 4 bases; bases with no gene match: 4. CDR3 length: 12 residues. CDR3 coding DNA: TGCGCCAGCAGCGTAGACAGGGGAGAAGCTTTCTTT. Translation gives CASSVDRGEAFF.

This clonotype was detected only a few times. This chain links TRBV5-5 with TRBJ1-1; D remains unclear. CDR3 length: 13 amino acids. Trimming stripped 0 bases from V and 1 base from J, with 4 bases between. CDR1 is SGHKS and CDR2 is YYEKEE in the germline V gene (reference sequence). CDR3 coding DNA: TGTGCCAGCAGCTTGGACAGGAACACTGAAGCTTTCTTT. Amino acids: CASSLDRNTEAFF.